What follows are 20 T cell receptor beta chains derived from one specimen sequenced in a study of T-cell memory formation after mild COVID-19. TCRdb re-analysed the 5' RACE reads in MiXCR, keeping a single row per CDR3 protein. The profile shows under 300,000 distinct CDR3 sequences, roughly a tenth of them singletons. The source material was PBMCs or a T cell subset sorted from them (not recorded which). Every receptor here comes from a man younger than 30 who had mild COVID-19 (a few samples of this study predate the infection). Cell type and time point are not known.

V usage is TRBV20-1 and J usage is TRBJ2-3; D is unclear. CDR3 length: 15 residues. V lost 4 bases, J lost 2 bases, and 16 bases lay in between. The germline V gene has CDR1 DFQATT and CDR2 SNEGSKA (reference sequence). CDR3 loop: CSAKNYRRYTDTQYF. The CDR3 coding sequence is TGCAGTGCTAAGAACTACCGCCGTTACACAGATACGCAGTATTTT.

The chain is built from TRBV5-1 and TRBJ2-3; the match to TRBD2 covers 8 bases. Germline V gives CDR1 SGHRS, CDR2 YFSETQ. This CDR3 contains 14 residues. V was clipped by 0 bases and J by 5 bases; unmatched bases: 2. The CDR3 reads CASSLVGGEDTQYF. The CDR3 nucleotides read TGCGCCAGCAGCTTGGTCGGGGGGGAAGATACGCAGTATTTT.

The table lists this clonotype with many counts. The rearrangement links TRBV19 to TRBJ2-2, with 9 nucleotides matching TRBD2. The CDR3 covers 14 residues. The trim removed 6 bases at V and 4 bases at J, leaving 3 bases unmatched. The germline V gene encodes CDR1 LNHDA and CDR2 SQIVND (reference sequence). CDR3 sequence: CASRAGGSTGELFF. CDR3 nucleotide sequence: TGTGCCAGTAGAGCGGGGGGTTCCACCGGGGAGCTGTTTTTT.

The rearrangement links TRBV6-5 to TRBJ2-2; 8 positions agree with TRBD1. The germline CDR1 and CDR2 sequences are MNHEY and SVGAGI. Germline trimming cut 5 bases from V and 5 bases from J; bases unmatched to any gene: 10. The CDR3 loop spans 16 amino acids. The CDR3 nucleotides are TGTGCCAGCAGTCGAAACCCGGGACAGGAGACCGGGGAGCTGTTTTTT. This gives the protein CASSRNPGQETGELFF.

This clonotype has a handful of counts. This chain joins TRBV7-9 and TRBJ1-1; 9 positions agree with TRBD1. The germline CDR1 and CDR2 sequences are SEHNR and FQNEAQ (reference sequence). The CDR3 consists of 19 residues. Trimming cost V 0 bases and J 1 base; bases outside gene matches: 12. The chain's CDR3 is CASSLAGRLTGGPNTEAFF. The CDR3 nucleotides are TGTGCCAGCAGCTTAGCGGGGAGACTTACAGGGGGCCCGAACACTGAAGCTTTCTTT.

For the CDR3, the DNA is TGTGCCAGCAGCTCCCGCGGAGCGGGGGGGCATGTCATTCAGTACTTC. Translation: CASSSRGAGGHVIQYF. The chain has TRBV7-8 and TRBJ2-4; 10 nucleotides match TRBD2. There are 16 residues in the CDR3. With 4 bases clipped from V and 9 bases from J, the junction kept 12 bases outside the gene matches. Germline V lookup: CDR1 SGHVS, CDR2 FQNEAQ.

The chain recombines TRBV6-2 or TRBV6-3 with TRBJ2-2; D not certain. This CDR3 is built from 15 residues. Trimming left V 2 bases short and J 4 bases short, with 11 bases between. Germline V lookup: CDR1 MNHEY, CDR2 SVGEGT. CDR3 DNA sequence: TGTGCCAGCAGTTACATCTCTGCTCTCACCGGGGAGCTGTTTTTT. Amino acid sequence: CASSYISALTGELFF.

The chain recombines TRBV10-3 with TRBJ2-2, with a weak D call TRBD1 (6 bases). The V end lost 7 bases, the J end lost 1 base, and 10 bases lay between the germline ends. The CDR3 sequence is 14 residues long. Per the germline V gene, CDR1 is ENHRY and CDR2 is SYGVKD. The CDR3 protein is CAINQQGNTGELFF. Here the CDR3 DNA reads TGTGCCATCAACCAACAGGGGAACACCGGGGAGCTGTTTTTT.

This chain joins TRBV20-1 and TRBJ2-3; TRBD1 might be the D (5 bases). V dropped 1 base and J dropped 3 bases, with 11 bases sitting between them. This CDR3 region has 14 residues. Germline V lookup: CDR1 DFQATT, CDR2 SNEGSKA (reference sequence). The CDR3 reads CSARGRVWTDTQYF. CDR3 nucleotides: TGCAGTGCTAGAGGCAGGGTCTGGACAGATACGCAGTATTTT.

The chain recombines TRBV24-1 with TRBJ2-1; possibly TRBD2 for D (6 bases). Germline V gene data show CDR1 as KGHDR and CDR2 as SFDVKD. CDR3 length: 16 residues. V lost 5 bases, J lost 8 bases, and 21 bases lay in between. CDR3 amino acids: CATSVLRDSHVDEQFF. The CDR3 region has the DNA TGTGCCACCAGTGTTCTCCGGGACTCGCATGTGGATGAGCAGTTCTTC.

This clonotype was found a few times. This chain joins TRBV20-1 and TRBJ1-1; 7 nucleotides line up with TRBD1. The germline V gene encodes CDR1 DFQATT and CDR2 SNEGSKA (reference sequence). Trimming took 0 bases from V and 1 from J; bases not matched to a gene: 5. There are 15 residues in the CDR3. For the CDR3, the DNA is TGCAGTGCTAGAGAAATACGGACAGGGAACACTGAAGCTTTCTTT. Its protein is CSAREIRTGNTEAFF.

This clonotype came up many times. CDR3 sequence reads: CASSLTGSDTQYF. Written as DNA, the CDR3 is TGTGCCAGCAGCTTGACAGGGTCGGATACGCAGTATTTT. V gene TRBV5-6 combines with J gene TRBJ2-3, with D perhaps TRBD1 (6 bases). The CDR3 runs to 13 residues. Germline lookup yields CDR1 SGHDT and CDR2 YYEEEE. Trimming pared 1 base from V and 6 bases from J, leaving 9 bases between.

This clonotype was seen only a few times. The V gene is TRBV5-1, the J gene TRBJ2-7, with TRBD1 identical over 10 bases. The CDR3 contains 15 residues. Trimming at V came to 4 bases and at J to 2 bases, leaving 6 bases not matched to a gene. CDR1 is SGHRS, CDR2 YFSETQ, per germline. CDR3 nucleotides: TGCGCCAGCAGCAGAACGACAGGGGGCCCCTACGAGCAGTACTTC. It yields the protein CASSRTTGGPYEQYF.

The chain is built from TRBV7-2 and TRBJ1-1; 8 nucleotides align to TRBD1. V was clipped by 3 bases and J by 9 bases; unmatched bases: 9. The CDR3 is 14 residues long. Germline-derived CDR1 and CDR2 are SGHTA and FQGNSA. The CDR3 DNA is TGTGCCAGCAGCTTCCAGGGGGCAACGACAAAAGCTTTCTTT. It codes for CASSFQGATTKAFF.

This clonotype was observed a few times. The rearrangement joins TRBV20-1 to TRBJ2-1; no reliable D call. The CDR3 contains 15 residues. CDR1 is DFQATT, CDR2 SNEGSKA, per germline (reference sequence). Trimming stripped 1 base from V and 0 bases from J, with 10 bases between. CDR3 coding DNA: TGCAGTGCTAGAGGACTCCAGAGCTCCTACAATGAGCAGTTCTTC. Translation: CSARGLQSSYNEQFF.

This clonotype was picked up a small number of times. The chain links TRBV10-2 to TRBJ1-1; no clear D gene. The germline V and J ends were trimmed by 6 bases and 0 bases, with 5 bases remaining between them. The CDR3 sequence is 12 residues long. Germline V CDR1 and CDR2: WSHSY, SAAADI. The CDR3 DNA sequence: TGCGCCAGCAGGCCTTTGAACACTGAAGCTTTCTTT. It yields the protein CASRPLNTEAFF.

This clonotype was seen a few times. The chain uses TRBV7-3 and TRBJ2-1; D gene ambiguous. The germline V gene has CDR1 SGHTA and CDR2 FQGTGA. Trimming stripped 5 bases from V and 7 bases from J, with 18 bases between. The CDR3 is 15 amino acids. CDR3 loop: CASSVRGSPSNEQFF. The CDR3 nucleotides read TGTGCCAGCAGCGTAAGAGGTTCGCCGTCGAATGAGCAGTTCTTC.

The CDR3 DNA follows: TGTGCCAGCAGCTTAAGTCCCGGGTTCGGGGGGGGCTTCAATGAGCAGTTCTTC. Its translation: CASSLSPGFGGGFNEQFF. The V call is TRBV7-3, the J call TRBJ2-1, with TRBD2 matching 8 bases. Unmatched junction bases numbered 14, after V lost 1 base and J lost 6 bases. Per the germline V gene, CDR1 is SGHTA and CDR2 is FQGTGA. The CDR3 is made up of 18 amino acids.

This clonotype has a handful of counts. The gene calls are TRBV7-8 and TRBJ1-6; D unresolved. The CDR3 totals 14 residues. The germline CDR1 and CDR2 sequences are SGHVS and FQNEAQ. V dropped 1 base and J dropped 5 bases, with 6 bases sitting between them. CDR3 residues: CASSLGADNSPLHF. In DNA form, the CDR3 reads TGTGCCAGCAGCTTAGGCGCCGATAATTCACCCCTCCACTTT.

The genes are TRBV5-1 and TRBJ2-1; TRBD1 might be the D (6 bases). The CDR3 runs to 14 residues. Germline CDR1 SGHRS, CDR2 YFSETQ. V lost 6 bases, J lost 6 bases, and 16 bases lay in between. The CDR3 loop is CASKYPTGLNEQFF. The CDR3 nucleotides are TGCGCCAGCAAATACCCTACAGGGCTCAATGAGCAGTTCTTC.